This TCR beta chain was recorded in a study of cytomegalovirus exposure and HLA in healthy donors (dated by TCRdb to 2015 to 2018). The study in broad terms: An earlier analysis of some 500 of the donors reported more than 250 Gb of sequence data and 117 million unique TCR beta sequences from roughly 180 million T cells. Every repertoire in the discovery cohort had been generated on one and the same sequencing platform. The study used immunosequencing to profile the T cell repertoires of under 700 subjects and linked those repertoires to cytomegalovirus serostatus. A later genetic analysis used genome-wide SNP genotypes for about 65% of the roughly 700 donors, treating that subset as a discovery cohort. Of the 300 to 500 genotyped donors, 80% to 90% were placed in the genetic ancestry cluster associated with self-reported Caucasian donors. An earlier analysis of around 580 of the donors used high-throughput TCR beta sequencing to judge whether each TCR beta V gene segment behaved as functional or pseudogenic. Because of strong linkage in the cohort, roughly five DR-DQ haplotypes were treated as single units for association and clustering. The study was designed to test whether signatures of past pathogen exposure could be identified by cataloging public T cell receptors. Roughly 300 gigabases of sequencing data and roughly 81 million unique TCR sequences made up an early release that covered approximately 650 HLA-typed donors. Donor age, sex, ethnicity and CMV serostatus were compiled together with the repertoire data. A later analysis re-examined previously published TCR beta repertoires from just over 650 donors and added high-resolution HLA genotyping to investigate patterns of TCR occurrence. Typing coverage varied by locus: roughly 629-640 donors for A, B, C, DRB1 and DQB1; about 520 for DQA1; more than 600 for DPA1; about 450 for DPB1. In addition to the first cohort of about 650 subjects, a separate validation cohort of about 120 different subjects was used. Across roughly 420 genotyped donors of the cohort, an average of approximately 240,000 unique TCR beta nucleotide sequences per donor were sequenced, and roughly 18% of those sequences were non-productive. HLA typing covered class I and class II loci at four-digit resolution. The study combined high-throughput TCR immunosequencing, statistical association of individual TCRs with disease status, and machine learning to predict cytomegalovirus infection status. The later analysis used no new phenotypic data to find candidate immune exposures, relying instead on TCR beta sequences and their occurrence across donors. The paper's findings and limits, for the study overall: Roughly 15 rarely observed V segments, including chromosome 9 orphons, were excluded from the earlier analysis of just under 600 of the donors because counts were too low. Because HLA typing was missing for some donors at each locus, association tests included only the typed subset. In vitro tests confirmed that three of the cytomegalovirus-associated TCR beta chains recognize cytomegalovirus antigens. A later genetic analysis associated a missense DCLRE1C variant with V-gene and J-gene trimming of TCR beta chains, and an independent cohort replicated the association. In a later genetic analysis, fewer N-insertions in productive TCRs were reported among donors in an Asian-associated ancestry cluster than the roughly 640-donor mean. At a false discovery rate of 0.05, a later analysis linked approximately 18,000 TCR beta sequences to specific HLA alleles. For the cohort, immune exposure information was limited to CMV serostatus. According to the authors, the approach could potentially be generalized to other disease states and immunological phenotypes. The cohort was sequenced for TCR beta chains only, and without alpha or paired-chain data the features that could be detected were limited. Assigning TCR associations to individual alleles was difficult when HLA alleles, especially DR and DQ, strongly co-occurred. A later analysis found that TCR association rates varied across HLA loci, with DRB1 alleles showing the most associated TCRs and HLA-C alleles the fewest. In both the original and validation cohorts, the classifier was reported to diagnose cytomegalovirus status with high specificity and sensitivity. In a later analysis, HLA-associated TCR beta chains were found to be more clonally expanded and to have lower generation probabilities than equally common non-associated chains. Correlated functional status among segregating V segments might reflect linkage disequilibrium, but an unknown experimental factor could not be ruled out. Most CMV-associated TCR beta chains appeared to be HLA-restricted in a later analysis, and the HLA associations seemed to be driven largely by CMV exposure. Across donors, most TCR sequences were observed very rarely, whereas some public TCRs were present in many individuals. Because the 87-base-pair reads could not distinguish some IMGT-functional V segments, including TRBV6-2 and TRBV6-3, those segments were excluded. A further reported finding was that TCR beta sequences accurately predicted the HLA-A and HLA-B alleles for most subjects in the first cohort. In an earlier analysis of approximately 590 of the donors, most TCR beta V segments appeared in productive rearrangements about 90% or about 30% of the time, broadly matching IMGT annotations. A later analysis reported that several top co-occurrence clusters appeared linked to parvovirus B19, influenza, CMV and Epstein-Barr virus. A cluster of highly shared sequence variants was judged likely to be a technical artifact of the sequencing pipeline. The presence/absence analyses assumed that sequencing depth was roughly uniform across donors, and that assumption may not be true. In the study, 150 to 200 TCR beta chains were listed as associated with cytomegalovirus.

The germline V gene (reference sequence) supplies CDR1 LNHDA and CDR2 SQIVND. The CDR3 holds 12 amino acids from the cysteine to the phenylalanine. The CDR3 DNA has 36 bases and is translated from base 1. The germline V and J ends show losses of 7 bases and 6 bases respectively, and no gene match explains 5 bases of the junction. On this clone itself: Its antigen is not yet known. Nothing much larger sits one base from this clone, and base qualities are not available.

The cohort consisted of 650 to 700 healthy bone marrow donors. At the time of sampling, every cohort member was nominally healthy, though immune exposures that went unrecorded were likely present. The donor tested CMV seronegative and was one of the 352 seronegative cohort members. Each donor provided a peripheral blood sample, and peripheral blood mononuclear cells were used for TCR beta sequencing. Genomic DNA extraction from the blood cell samples was performed with the Qiagen DNeasy Blood Extraction Kit. The method was the immunoSEQ multiplex PCR assay. The multiplex PCR relied on a mix of 60 forward primers for TCR Vbeta segments and 13 reverse primers for TCR Jbeta segments. The CDR3 region of rearranged TCR beta genes was amplified from genomic DNA by a multiplex PCR assay. Amplified TCR beta libraries were sequenced as 87-base-pair reads on the Illumina HiSeq System. The study's own analysis went as follows. A later analysis tallied 75 million to 95 million unique TCR beta chains across the 550 to 850 repertoires, and approximately 12 million of those chains were shared by two or more donors. Raw reads were error-corrected and collapsed into unique sequences by a nearest-neighbor algorithm in which closely related sequences were merged to remove PCR and sequencing errors. V, D and J gene segments were assigned by aligning CDR3 sequences to IMGT reference sequences. For a sequence to be retained, a match of at least six nucleotides to both a V gene segment and a J gene segment was required. Rearrangements were classified as productive when the CDR3 lacked stop codons and remained in frame with V and J, and all other rearrangements were classified as non-productive. Following IMGT convention, CDR3 was defined as the stretch from the second conserved V-encoded cysteine up to the conserved J-encoded phenylalanine. The earlier analysis of about 640 of the donors excluded any sequence lacking an unambiguous match to a single V gene segment. An earlier analysis of a few hundred of the donors called V segments functional above 56.7% productive rearrangements and segregating when the between-donor standard deviation exceeded 5%. A statistical classification framework was developed to diagnose cytomegalovirus status using the catalog of TCR beta chain sequences. In a later analysis, TCR nucleotide sequences were compared against IMGT/GENE-DB human TR gene sequences so that V and J genes could be assigned. Using the TCRdist pipeline, a later analysis assigned CDR3 sequences along with most-parsimonious VDJ recombination scenarios. In a later analysis, each TCR beta chain was defined by its CDR3 amino acid sequence together with its V-gene family, and reads lacking a unique V-gene family were excluded. As a way to deal with suspected cross-contamination and a sequencing artifact, a later analysis dropped under 600 nucleotide sequences that were highly shared and had low generation probability. A later analysis calculated a clonal expansion index for each public chain from normalized within-repertoire ranks of inferred template counts. Generation probabilities in a later analysis came from a VDJ recombination model fitted to out-of-frame rearrangements, and those results were checked against IGoR. In a later analysis, TCR-TCR, TCR-HLA and TCR-CMV co-occurrence was scored with hypergeometric tests, and a repertoire-size bias correction was applied to TCR pairs. In a later analysis, false discovery rates were estimated by permuting HLA or CMV assignments 20 times. A later analysis grouped co-occurring TCRs with DBSCAN, adding TCRdist sequence similarity when clustering within HLA-allele-positive subsets. Co-occurrence clustering excluded repertoires with fewer than 30,000 or more than 120,000 public chains, plus five with anomalous nucleotide sharing. This is the immuneACCESS table as TCRdb keeps it, with only in-frame sequences that have V and J called. A part of the clones is gone; compared with another copy, unresolved V genes explain less than half, and the rest is unexplained. Clone size and the V and J calls come from that table; the DNA yielded D and trimming. Present in this sample are some 120,000 clones, roughly 81% of which were seen just once. Clones ranked in the top ten supply roughly 0.99% of the sample.

The sequenced sample was PBMCs. The chain is encoded by TRBV19 joined to TRBJ1-2, with 7 bases aligning to TRBD1. The origin of this receptor is a woman aged 30 to 39 in good health and CMV-seronegative. Here is the DNA: TGTGCCAGTACCACAGGGGTGGATGGCTACACCTTC. Translation gives CASTTGVDGYTF. Extended through the reference TRBV19 and TRBJ1-2 proteins, this CDR3 yields the full variable domain: DGGITQSPKYLFRKEGQNVTLSCEQNLNHDAMYWYRQDPGQGLRLIYYSQIVNDFQKGDIAEGYSVSREKKESFPLTVTSAQKNPTAFYLCASTTGVDGYTFGSGTRLTVV.